This TCR beta chain was profiled in a study of cytomegalovirus exposure and HLA in healthy donors. Both 60 Vbeta primers and 13 Jbeta primers went into the PCR. The assay was immunoSEQ multiplex PCR, and TCRdb's table has in-frame clones only and misses some. The repertoire holds over 100,000 clones, with about 80% as singletons. This CDR3 spans 16 amino acids. The J segment lost 0 bases and the V segment lost 5 bases, leaving 7 bases of the junction unmatched. Germline loops: CDR1 MDHEN, CDR2 SYDVKM. This chain links TRBV28 with TRBJ1-3, with 7 bases matching TRBD1. The receptor's source is a woman in her late teens or twenties in good health and CMV-seropositive. The specimen was PBMCs. DNA of the CDR3: TGTGCCAGCAGTCTCATGACAGGGAGCTCTGGAAACACCATATATTTT. Its translation: CASSLMTGSSGNTIYF. The full variable domain, rest sourced from reference TRBV28 and TRBJ1-3, is DVKVTQSSRYLVKRTGEKVFLECVQDMDHENMFWYRQDPGLGLRLIYFSYDVKMKEKGDIPEGYSVSREKKERFSLILESASTNQTSMYLCASSLMTGSSGNTIYFGEGSWLTVV.